This TCR beta chain emerged from a study of human T cells and chemical hapten exposure. Individual cDNA molecules had unique molecular identifiers attached to them by the library. TCRdb passed the RACE reads through MiXCR, listing each CDR3 protein once. The sample records fewer than 90,000 distinct CDR3 sequences, 5% to 8.5% being singletons. Trimming removed 5 bases from V and 8 bases from J; junction bases left unmatched: 5. This CDR3 comprises 13 residues. The V gene's germline CDR1 is KGHSH and CDR2 LQKENI. This sample's time point: patch test 2, 6 weeks after DPC sensitization. Treatment described: therapeutic diphenylcyclopropenone sensitization with weekly scalp DPC. Sample donors consisted of patients with alopecia, aged 18 to 70 years, who were suitable for DPC.

The clonotype originates from a woman aged 30 to 39 with alopecia areata. Some clones in this sample may be carry-over from other donors' samples. J is TRBJ2-1 and V is TRBV18; 8 nucleotides agree with TRBD1. Here the sequenced sample was whole blood, taken in connection with sensitization to the hapten diphenylcyclopropenone (DPC). CDR3 sequence (DNA): TGTGCCAGCTCAAGGGGGACAGGCGATGAGCAGTTCTTC. Translated: CASSRGTGDEQFF.